These 15 T cell receptor beta chains originate from one sample sequenced in a study of blood T cell repertoires in COVID-19. Clones were sequenced by immunoSEQ multiplex PCR, and TCRdb holds only the in-frame ones, with some missing. The sample carries some 300,000 clones, approximately 89% recorded once. Source material: PBMCs or T cells enriched from blood (not recorded which). These receptor sequences come from a woman in her forties or fifties who had been exposed to COVID-19.

Here the CDR3 reads CASSKPGSQETQYF. The CDR3 bases are TGTGCCAGCAGCAAACCGGGAAGCCAAGAGACCCAGTACTTC. The V call is TRBV11-1, the J call TRBJ2-5, with D maybe TRBD2 (5 bases). This CDR3 spans 14 amino acids. The ends were cut back, 5 bases at V and 1 base at J, with 11 bases in the middle. CDR1 is SGHAT, CDR2 FQDESV, per germline (reference sequence).

The V gene is TRBV18, the J gene TRBJ1-2; D gene unclear. From germline, CDR1 is KGHSH and CDR2 LQKENI. The germline V and J ends were trimmed by 0 bases and 2 bases, with 4 bases remaining between them. This CDR3 contains 13 residues. In nucleotides, the CDR3 is TGTGCCAGCTCACCACCGGAGAACTATGGCTACACCTTC. Translation: CASSPPENYGYTF.

This clone came up once. The chain links TRBV2 to TRBJ1-5, with 10 bases lining up with TRBD1. This CDR3 is 13 amino acids long. Trimming cost V 7 bases and J 6 bases; bases outside gene matches: 3. The V gene's germline CDR1 is SNHLY and CDR2 FYNNEI. CDR3 amino acids: CASMWDRGQPQHF. CDR3 DNA: TGTGCCAGCATGTGGGACAGGGGTCAGCCCCAGCATTTT.

The chain has TRBV6-5 and TRBJ2-7, with 8 nucleotides matching TRBD1. The CDR3 is 15 amino acids. V lost 4 bases and J lost 0; bases outside the gene matches: 5. Germline V gene lookup returns CDR1 MNHEY and CDR2 SVGAGI. This chain's CDR3 is CASSSDRGPSYEQYF. In DNA form, the CDR3 reads TGTGCCAGCAGTTCCGACAGGGGACCCTCCTACGAGCAGTACTTC.

CDR3 protein: CASSDRGTGELFF. In nucleotides, the CDR3 is TGTGCCAGCAGCGACAGGGGCACCGGGGAGCTGTTTTTT. The V and J genes are TRBV12-3 or TRBV12-4 and TRBJ2-2, with 8 bases matching TRBD1. V was pared by 6 bases and J by 4 bases, with 1 base of the junction left unmatched. This CDR3 comprises 13 residues.

This clone has just one count. The rearrangement uses TRBV7-9 and TRBJ2-2; D remains unclear. The V gene's germline CDR1 is SEHNR and CDR2 FQNEAQ (reference sequence). The V end lost 5 bases, the J end lost 2 bases, and 9 bases lay between the germline ends. The CDR3 is 14 amino acids. The CDR3 protein is CASSPYTNTGELFF. The CDR3 bases are TGTGCCAGCAGCCCATACACCAACACCGGGGAGCTGTTTTTT.

The chain couples TRBV18 to TRBJ2-7; TRBD1 agrees at 8 bases. Germline lookup yields CDR1 KGHSH and CDR2 LQKENI. The CDR3 is 15 amino acids. Germline trimming cut 5 bases from V and 0 bases from J; bases unmatched to any gene: 6. DNA for the CDR3: TGTGCCAGCTCAGACAGGGGTAGCGGCTCCTACGAGCAGTACTTC. It yields the protein CASSDRGSGSYEQYF. The variable domain in full, completed from reference TRBV18 and TRBJ2-7, reads NAGVMQNPRHLVRRRGQEARLRCSPMKGHSHVYWYRQLPEEGLKFMVYLQKENIIDESGMPKERFSAEFPKEGPSILRIQQVVRGDSAAYFCASSDRGSGSYEQYFGPGTRLTVT.

This chain connects TRBV6-2 or TRBV6-3 to TRBJ2-2; TRBD2 aligns across 7 bases. The germline gives CDR1 MNHEY, CDR2 SVGEGT. The CDR3 sequence is 14 residues long. V lost 4 bases, J lost 2 bases, and 1 base stayed unmatched. Written as DNA, the CDR3 is TGTGCCAGCAGTTGGGGACTAAACACCGGGGAGCTGTTTTTT. It specifies CASSWGLNTGELFF.

This clone was counted once. The chain is built from TRBV5-1 and TRBJ1-4, with D possibly TRBD1 on 5 matching bases. With 4 bases removed from V and 0 bases from J, the gap between germline ends came to 13 bases. CDR1 and CDR2 (germline): SGHRS, YFSETQ. CDR3 size: 16 residues. The CDR3 loop reads CASSPDTYATNEKLFF. The CDR3 DNA reads TGCGCCAGCAGCCCGGACACATATGCAACTAATGAAAAACTGTTTTTT.

V is TRBV15 and J is TRBJ2-6, with D possibly being TRBD1 (6 bases). V was pared by 6 bases and J by 0 bases, with 9 bases between. Germline V gene sequence: CDR1 LNHNV, CDR2 YYDKDF (reference sequence). CDR3 length equals 15 residues. CDR3 DNA sequence: TGTGCCACCAGTAGACAGGTCTCTGGGGCCAACGTCCTGACTTTC. This gives the protein CATSRQVSGANVLTF. Drawing the rest from reference TRBV15 and TRBJ2-6, the complete variable domain is DAMVIQNPRYQVTQFGKPVTLSCSQTLNHNVMYWYQQKSSQAPKLLFHYYDKDFNNEADTPDNFQSRRPNTSFCFLDIRSPGLGDTAMYLCATSRQVSGANVLTFGAGSRLTVL.

The chain carries TRBV7-2 and TRBJ1-6; 8 bases match TRBD1. Germline loops: CDR1 SGHTA, CDR2 FQGNSA. V dropped 5 bases and J dropped 5; count of bases not matched to a gene: 5. The CDR3 sequence is 15 residues long. The CDR3 DNA follows: TGTGCCAGCAGCGTAGGGACAGGCAATAATTCACCCCTCCACTTT. It codes for CASSVGTGNNSPLHF.

The V gene is TRBV5-6, the J gene TRBJ2-5; 10 bases fit TRBD1. V gave up 4 bases and J gave up 5 bases; unmatched junction bases: 11. The length of the CDR3 is 16 residues. From germline, CDR1 is SGHDT and CDR2 YYEEEE. The CDR3 bases are TGTGCCAGCAGCCCACCCGGGACAGGGGAGGAGGAGACCCAGTACTTC. Its translation is CASSPPGTGEEETQYF.

V and J are TRBV9 and TRBJ1-4, with TRBD1 identical over 9 bases. Germline-derived CDR1 and CDR2 are SGDLS and YYNGEE. Trimming took 4 bases from V and 8 from J; bases not matched to a gene: 9. This CDR3 has 15 residues. The CDR3 region has the DNA TGTGCCAGCAGCATACTACAGGGGGCTAGCGAAAAACTGTTTTTT. As protein: CASSILQGASEKLFF.

The chain joins TRBV21-1 to TRBJ2-7; the table calls TRBD2, which could not be checked here. TRBV21-1 is a documented pseudogene. CDR3 size: 13 residues. CDR3 amino acids: CASSKKHSYEQYF. For the CDR3, the DNA is TGTGCCAGCAGCAAAAAGCACTCCTACGAGCAGTACTTC.

Concerning this clone itself: In the same sample, other DNA sequences code for this CDR3. This rearrangement joins TRBV18 to TRBJ2-5, with unresolved D. The germline V gene encodes CDR1 KGHSH and CDR2 LQKENI. The V end lost 0 bases, the J end lost 4 bases, and 6 bases lay between the germline ends. CDR3 length equals 13 residues. DNA for the CDR3: TGTGCCAGCTCACCACCCTCCGGAGAGACCCAGTACTTC. Its translation: CASSPPSGETQYF.